These 19 T cell receptor beta chains share one sample of origin, sequenced in a study of cytomegalovirus exposure and HLA in healthy donors. Sequencing used immunoSEQ multiplex PCR; TCRdb keeps in-frame clones, though not all of them. The sample lists about 250,000 clones; less than 90% were seen once. Specimen: PBMCs. The origin of the receptors is a man aged 18 to 29 in good health and CMV-seropositive.

The DNA for the CDR3 is TGCGCCAGCAGCTTGTCCGGGACACTTAATGAAAAACTGTTTTTT. Its translation: CASSLSGTLNEKLFF. The chain recombines TRBV5-1 with TRBJ1-4; possibly TRBD1 for D (6 bases). This CDR3 has 15 residues. Germline assignment: CDR1 SGHRS and CDR2 YFSETQ. With 1 base removed from V and 4 bases from J, the gap between germline ends came to 11 bases.

The V and J genes are TRBV2 and TRBJ2-1, with 10 positions matching TRBD2. Trimming took 5 bases from V and 7 from J; bases not matched to a gene: 14. Germline V gene sequence: CDR1 SNHLY, CDR2 FYNNEI. This CDR3 region has 17 residues. The CDR3 coding sequence is TGTGCCAGCAGTCGAGCGGGAGGGAACTTAGGGAGGAATGAGCAGTTCTTC. Translation gives CASSRAGGNLGRNEQFF.

CDR3 sequence (DNA): TGTGCCAGCACCGGGACTAGCGGGAGGGTCGGTCCAGATACGCAGTATTTT. Protein sequence: CASTGTSGRVGPDTQYF. J is TRBJ2-3 and V is TRBV2; TRBD2 matches 16 bases. Germline assignment: CDR1 SNHLY and CDR2 FYNNEI. V gave up 7 bases and J gave up 4 bases; unmatched junction bases: 8. This CDR3 contains 17 residues. The whole variable domain, filled in from reference TRBV2 and TRBJ2-3, reads EPEVTQTPSHQVTQMGQEVILRCVPISNHLYFYWYRQILGQKVEFLVSFYNNEISEKSEIFDDQFSVERPDGSNFTLKIRSTKLEDSAMYFCASTGTSGRVGPDTQYFGPGTRLTVL.

The chain is built from TRBV5-4 and TRBJ1-3, with 8 nucleotides matching TRBD1. Unmatched junction bases numbered 2, after V lost 0 bases and J lost 6 bases. The length of the CDR3 is 14 residues. CDR1 is SGHNT and CDR2 is YYREEE in the germline V gene (reference sequence). The CDR3 region is CASSLDQGANTIYF. CDR3 nucleotide sequence: TGTGCCAGCAGCTTGGATCAGGGGGCAAACACCATATATTTT.

The chain recombines TRBV5-4 with TRBJ2-3; TRBD2 agrees at 10 bases. The CDR3 totals 16 residues. Germline trimming cut 2 bases from V and 7 bases from J; bases unmatched to any gene: 10. Germline assignment: CDR1 SGHNT and CDR2 YYREEE (reference sequence). CDR3 nucleotide sequence: TGTGCCAGCAGCTTCAGGGTAGCGGGAGGTAGTTATACGCAGTATTTT. Its translation is CASSFRVAGGSYTQYF.

V gene TRBV6-1 combines with J gene TRBJ1-1; 11 bases agree with TRBD1. V shed 11 bases, J shed 8 bases, and the junction held 13 bases outside the gene matches. The V gene's germline CDR1 is MNHNS and CDR2 SASEGT. This CDR3 is 14 amino acids long. CDR3 sequence: CAGVGTGGRVEAFF. DNA of the CDR3: TGTGCCGGGGTGGGGACAGGGGGGAGGGTGGAAGCTTTCTTT.

This clone was picked up one time. V and J are TRBV25-1 and TRBJ2-3, with TRBD2 matching 11 bases. This CDR3 region has 16 residues. Germline V gene data show CDR1 as MGHDK and CDR2 as SYGVNS. Trimming cost V 7 bases and J 0 bases; bases outside gene matches: 6. The CDR3 is CASKPGLAASTDTQYF. The DNA of the CDR3 is TGTGCCAGCAAGCCGGGACTAGCGGCTAGCACAGATACGCAGTATTTT.

This chain uses TRBV30 with TRBJ1-1; D is ambiguous. V dropped 0 bases and J dropped 1 base, with 6 bases sitting between them. This CDR3 has 13 residues. Germline CDR1 is GTSNPN and CDR2 is SVGIG (reference sequence). CDR3 residues: CAWSVQRNTEAFF. CDR3 sequence (DNA): TGTGCCTGGAGTGTACAACGGAACACTGAAGCTTTCTTT.

The chain has TRBV14 and TRBJ1-1; D is unresolved. Germline V gene lookup returns CDR1 SGHDN and CDR2 FVKESK. With 3 bases removed from V and 4 bases from J, the gap between germline ends came to 9 bases. CDR3 size: 13 residues. Written as DNA, the CDR3 is TGTGCCAGCAGCCAGGATTGGTCCACTGAAGCTTTCTTT. Translation gives CASSQDWSTEAFF.

The CDR3 here is CASTLGRNYGYTF. CDR3 sequence (DNA): TGTGCCAGCACCCTGGGACGGAACTATGGCTACACCTTC. The chain recombines TRBV5-4 with TRBJ1-2, with TRBD1 as a possible D gene (5 bases). The CDR3 is 13 residues long. Germline loops: CDR1 SGHNT, CDR2 YYREEE (reference sequence). V was pared by 6 bases and J by 2 bases, with 11 bases between.

This chain connects TRBV30 to TRBJ2-3, with 7 bases identical to TRBD2. Germline V gene lookup returns CDR1 GTSNPN and CDR2 SVGIG (reference sequence). This CDR3 is 13 amino acids long. J gave up 0 bases and V 8 bases, and 5 bases lay outside the gene matches. This chain's CDR3 is CAQSGASTDTQYF. The DNA for the CDR3 is TGTGCCCAAAGCGGGGCAAGCACAGATACGCAGTATTTT.

This chain links TRBV6-1 with TRBJ2-7; D remains unclear. From germline, CDR1 is MNHNS and CDR2 SASEGT. The CDR3 runs to 13 residues. With 2 bases removed from V and 11 bases from J, the gap between germline ends came to 16 bases. The CDR3 DNA reads TGTGCCAGCAGTGAATTACTGTCCGCGAAGGAGTACTTC. This translates into CASSELLSAKEYF.

The chain carries TRBV5-1 and TRBJ2-5; maybe TRBD1 (6 bases). This CDR3 is 15 amino acids long. V was trimmed by 4 bases and J by 3 bases, leaving 16 bases between them. Germline CDR1 and CDR2: SGHRS and YFSETQ. The CDR3 DNA is TGCGCCAGCAGCATCGCCGGGACACCAGAAGAGACCCAGTACTTC. This translates into CASSIAGTPEETQYF. Full variable domain (remainder filled in from reference TRBV5-1 and TRBJ2-5): KAGVTQTPRYLIKTRGQQVTLSCSPISGHRSVSWYQQTPGQGLQFLFEYFSETQRNKGNFPGRFSGRQFSNSRSEMNVSTLELGDSALYLCASSIAGTPEETQYFGPGTRLLVL.

This sequence joins TRBV18 and TRBJ2-5; D uncertain. CDR3 length equals 13 residues. Between the trimmed V and J ends, which lost 0 bases and 10 bases, there was a span of 12 bases. Germline CDR1 reads KGHSH; CDR2 reads LQKENI. CDR3 DNA: TGTGCCAGCTCACCACCTAGTGGGGTTGACCAGTACTTC. As protein: CASSPPSGVDQYF.

The gene calls are TRBV6-5 and TRBJ2-7, with 8 positions matching TRBD1. V lost 6 bases, J lost 4 bases, and 5 bases stayed unmatched. This CDR3 has 13 residues. In germline, CDR1 is MNHEY, CDR2 SVGAGI. The CDR3 here is CASRGDRNYEQYF. CDR3 in DNA: TGTGCCAGCAGGGGGGACAGGAATTACGAGCAGTACTTC.

The rearrangement uses TRBV5-1 and TRBJ2-1; either TRBD1 or TRBD2 may supply D (5 bases each). V lost 0 bases and J 5 bases, leaving 12 bases between the germline ends. This CDR3 comprises 15 residues. Germline-derived CDR1 and CDR2 are SGHRS and YFSETQ. For the CDR3, the DNA is TGCGCCAGCAGCTTGGGGGGGAGTCGGCACAATGAGCAGTTCTTC. Translated: CASSLGGSRHNEQFF.

CDR3 sequence reads: CASSQEGKTGSRYGYTF. The DNA for the CDR3 is TGTGCCAGCAGCCAAGAAGGTAAAACAGGGAGTCGGTATGGCTACACCTTC. The rearrangement joins TRBV14 to TRBJ1-2; possibly TRBD1 for D (6 bases). There are 17 residues in the CDR3. Germline V lookup: CDR1 SGHDN, CDR2 FVKESK. Trimming removed 0 bases from V and 5 bases from J, with 19 bases in between.

The chain links TRBV2 to TRBJ2-3; D is unclear. The length of the CDR3 is 16 residues. Trimming stripped 5 bases from V and 1 base from J, with 16 bases between. Germline V gives CDR1 SNHLY, CDR2 FYNNEI. The CDR3 DNA reads TGTGCCAGCAGTAACTCGGGCCTTAAGGGCACAGATACGCAGTATTTT. It specifies CASSNSGLKGTDTQYF.

The V call is TRBV29-1, the J call TRBJ2-3; D is perhaps TRBD1 (5 bases). V gave up 2 bases and J gave up 3 bases, with 6 bases separating them. The CDR3 extends over 12 amino acids. Per germline, CDR1 SQVTM and CDR2 ANQGSEA. For the CDR3, the DNA is TGCAGCGTTGAATCAGGGACAGATACGCAGTATTTT. Its translation: CSVESGTDTQYF.